The next 26 T cell receptor beta chains were all read from a single sample in a study of CXCR3-negative and CXCR3-positive naive CD8 T cells. cDNA libraries for TRB were generated by 5' RACE incorporating UMI labels. TCRdb re-called the 5' RACE reads; every CDR3 protein appears as one record, without DNA. The sample has over 45,000 distinct CDR3 sequences. Sample: memory CD8+ T cells from blood. These receptors all stem from a human donor in good health. Some clones in this sample may be carry-over from other donors' samples.

This sequence joins TRBV7-9 and TRBJ2-1; lacking DNA, the TRBD2 call made by TCRdb goes unchecked. CDR3 length equals 14 residues. Germline-derived CDR1 and CDR2 are SEHNR and FQNEAQ (reference sequence). The CDR3 loop reads CASSSTSGINEQFF.

The CDR3 reads CASSSAGTGPIDTQYF. The rearrangement uses TRBV12-3 or TRBV12-4 and TRBJ2-3; TCRdb proposes TRBD1, but this gene call is untestable without DNA. The CDR3 contains 16 residues.

The rearrangement joins TRBV20-1 to TRBJ2-1; the D gene TCRdb calls, TRBD2, cannot be checked with no DNA. CDR1 is DFQATT and CDR2 is SNEGSKA in the germline V gene (reference sequence). The CDR3 is made up of 14 amino acids. The chain's CDR3 is CSARVAGDYNEQFF.

The rearrangement uses TRBV20-1 and TRBJ2-7; TCRdb indicates TRBD2, and absent DNA this call remains unverified. This CDR3 is built from 14 residues. Germline V gene sequence: CDR1 DFQATT, CDR2 SNEGSKA (reference sequence). CDR3 protein: CSAKSLGRDYEQYF.

The V and J genes are TRBV12-3 or TRBV12-4 and TRBJ2-3; TCRdb names TRBD2, which stays unverified in the absence of DNA. The CDR3 loop spans 14 amino acids. This chain's CDR3 is CASSLEAGTDTQYF.

This chain uses TRBV7-2 with TRBJ2-3; as DNA is missing, the TRBD2 call by TCRdb cannot be tested. Per the germline V gene, CDR1 is SGHTA and CDR2 is FQGNSA. The CDR3 loop spans 15 amino acids. CDR3 region: CASSLVPSGTDTQYF.

The rearrangement joins TRBV29-1 to TRBJ2-1; TCRdb lists TRBD2, though no DNA is available to test this call. This CDR3 has 16 amino acids. The germline gives CDR1 SQVTM, CDR2 ANQGSEA. CDR3 loop: CSVDLPLAGGMDEQFF.

The rearrangement links TRBV10-3 to TRBJ2-1. CDR3 length equals 11 residues. The germline V gene has CDR1 ENHRY and CDR2 SYGVKD. The CDR3 protein is CAISESQEQFF.

The V gene is TRBV5-1, the J gene TRBJ2-7. The CDR3 is made up of 13 amino acids. Germline V CDR1 and CDR2: SGHRS, YFSETQ. The CDR3 sequence: CASSLELLHEQYF.

Frequency places this clonotype as medium-sized. V and J are TRBV6-4 and TRBJ2-1. The germline V gene encodes CDR1 MRHNA and CDR2 SNTAGT. The CDR3 has 15 residues. The CDR3 spells CASSDGQVSYNEQFF.

Its frequency marks this clonotype as medium-sized. This chain joins TRBV7-2 and TRBJ2-6; TCRdb calls TRBD1, which cannot be checked without DNA. CDR1 and CDR2 (germline): SGHTA, FQGNSA. The CDR3 spans 22 residues. The CDR3 loop reads CASSPHLTGGYVSASGANVLTF.

The CDR3: CASSLVKIAGAYNEQFF. J is TRBJ2-1 and V is TRBV7-6; TCRdb selects TRBD2, and the lack of DNA leaves this call unchecked. The CDR3 runs 17 residues. From germline, CDR1 is SGHVS and CDR2 FNYEAQ.

The chain links TRBV3-1 to TRBJ2-1. This CDR3 region has 17 residues. Germline CDR1 and CDR2: LGHDT and YNNKEL (reference sequence). The CDR3: CASSQSFTIATYNEQFF.

This rearrangement joins TRBV29-1 to TRBJ2-7; TCRdb selects TRBD1, and the lack of DNA leaves this call unchecked. The CDR3 runs 15 residues. Germline-derived CDR1 and CDR2 are SQVTM and ANQGSEA. This CDR3 reads CSASGTGDPSYEQYF.

The chain uses TRBV12-3 or TRBV12-4 and TRBJ2-2. The CDR3 contains 14 residues. The CDR3 sequence is CASTPVGSTGELFF.

The CDR3 sequence is CASSLGFLRGLGDTEAFF. The chain employs TRBV12-3 or TRBV12-4 and TRBJ1-1; checking the TCRdb D call of TRBD1 is not possible without DNA. CDR3 length: 18 amino acids.

V gene TRBV7-2 combines with J gene TRBJ2-1; TCRdb's D gene call, TRBD2, goes unchecked for lack of DNA. From germline, CDR1 is SGHTA and CDR2 FQGNSA. The CDR3 has 16 amino acids. The CDR3 is CASSSTSGGYYNEQFF. Full variable domain (rest looked up from reference TRBV7-2 and TRBJ2-1): GAGVSQSPSNKVTEKGKDVELRCDPISGHTALYWYRQSLGQGLEFLIYFQGNSAPDKSGLPSDRFSAERTGGSVSTLTIQRTQQEDSAVYLCASSSTSGGYYNEQFFGPGTRLTVL.

The chain couples TRBV27 to TRBJ2-7; TCRdb gives TRBD1 as the D gene, but with no DNA this cannot be confirmed. In germline, CDR1 is MNHEY, CDR2 SMNVEV (reference sequence). The CDR3 runs to 15 residues. The CDR3 sequence: CASSLYGTGDYEQYF.

V is TRBV28 and J is TRBJ2-7; TCRdb names TRBD1, which stays unverified in the absence of DNA. The germline gives CDR1 MDHEN, CDR2 SYDVKM. The CDR3 length is 14 residues. The CDR3: CASSPPDRNYEQYF.

This rearrangement joins TRBV25-1 to TRBJ1-1. Germline V CDR1 and CDR2: MGHDK, SYGVNS. This CDR3 has 13 residues. The CDR3 here is CASSLGRVTEAFF.

The chain employs TRBV12-3 or TRBV12-4 and TRBJ2-1; without DNA, the TCRdb call of TRBD1 cannot be checked. This CDR3 is built from 12 residues. The CDR3 spells CASSPPGNEQFF.

This chain joins TRBV12-3 or TRBV12-4 and TRBJ1-6; TCRdb indicates TRBD1, and absent DNA this call remains unverified. The CDR3 has 14 amino acids. CDR3 sequence reads: CASSLGAYNSPLHF.

The J gene is TRBJ2-7, the V gene TRBV6-5; the D gene TCRdb calls, TRBD2, cannot be checked with no DNA. Germline CDR1 and CDR2: MNHEY and SVGAGI. The CDR3 runs 14 residues. The CDR3: CASSYYGGSYEQYF.

This chain links TRBV25-1 with TRBJ2-1; TCRdb outputs TRBD1, but without DNA this stays unchecked. The CDR3 covers 16 residues. From germline, CDR1 is MGHDK and CDR2 SYGVNS. The CDR3 loop reads CASTKTGTGYNNEQFF.

The chain has TRBV11-3 and TRBJ2-1; TCRdb proposes TRBD2, but this gene call is untestable without DNA. CDR3 size: 15 residues. Germline V gene lookup returns CDR1 SGHNT and CDR2 YENEEA. The CDR3 reads CASTSASGGWNEQFF.

This chain links TRBV7-4 with TRBJ2-2. The CDR3 consists of 16 residues. CDR1 is SGHVT and CDR2 is SQSDAQ in the germline V gene. CDR3 sequence: CAATFSWIPNTGELFF.